This T cell receptor beta chain emerged from a study of blood T cell repertoires in COVID-19. Study summary: Acute and convalescent COVID-19 specimens originated in the United States, Italy and Spain. Nucleic acid was either cDNA or gDNA, and it came from T cells, B-cell-depleted T cells, or PBMCs.

Trimming shortened V by 2 bases and J by 5 bases, and 15 bases separated the two germline ends. The CDR3 has 16 amino acids. Germline CDR1 reads KGHDR; CDR2 reads SFDVKD. Original handling: The authors estimated nucleated cell counts from reference gene primer amplification. Clones were read by immunoSEQ multiplex PCR, and TCRdb kept only the in-frame ones, dropping some. Clone size and V and J calls were adopted from that table, with D and trimming inferred from the DNA. The sample holds under 200,000 clones, over 70% seen once. V is TRBV24-1 and J is TRBJ2-1; D may be TRBD1 (5 bases). The sample consisted of peripheral blood. The source of this sequence is an older man with acute or convalescent COVID-19. CDR3 residues: CATSDSGGAKDNEQFF. In DNA form, the CDR3 reads TGTGCCACCAGTGATTCAGGTGGGGCGAAGGACAATGAGCAGTTCTTC.